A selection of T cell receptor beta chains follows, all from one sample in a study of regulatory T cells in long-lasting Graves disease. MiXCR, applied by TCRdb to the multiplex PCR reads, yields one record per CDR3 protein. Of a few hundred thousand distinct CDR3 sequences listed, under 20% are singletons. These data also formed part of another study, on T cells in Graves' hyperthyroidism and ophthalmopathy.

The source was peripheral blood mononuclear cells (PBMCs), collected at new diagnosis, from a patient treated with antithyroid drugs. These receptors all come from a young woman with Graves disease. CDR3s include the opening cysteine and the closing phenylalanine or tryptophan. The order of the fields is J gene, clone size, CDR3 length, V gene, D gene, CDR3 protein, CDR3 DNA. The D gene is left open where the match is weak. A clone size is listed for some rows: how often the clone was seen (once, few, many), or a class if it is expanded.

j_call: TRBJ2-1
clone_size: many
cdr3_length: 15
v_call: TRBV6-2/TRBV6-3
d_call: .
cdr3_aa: CASSAGTDPYNEQFF
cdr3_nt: TGTGCCAGCAGTGCGGGGACAGACCCCTACAATGAGCAGTTCTTC

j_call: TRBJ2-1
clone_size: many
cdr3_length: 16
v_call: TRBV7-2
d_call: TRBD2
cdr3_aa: CASSPPPGLADNEQFF
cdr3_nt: TGTGCCAGCAGCCCCCCTCCGGGACTAGCGGACAATGAGCAGTTCTTC

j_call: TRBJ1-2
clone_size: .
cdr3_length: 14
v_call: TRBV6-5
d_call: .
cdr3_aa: CASSYSTQGNGYTF
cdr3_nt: TGTGCCAGCAGTTACTCAACACAGGGAAATGGCTACACCTTC

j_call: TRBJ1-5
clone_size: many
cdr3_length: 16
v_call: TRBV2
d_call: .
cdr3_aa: CASRRAGADSNQPQHF
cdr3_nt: TGTGCCAGCAGACGAGCAGGGGCCGATAGCAATCAGCCCCAGCATTTT

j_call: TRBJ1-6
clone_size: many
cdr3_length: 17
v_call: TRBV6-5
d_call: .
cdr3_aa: CASSYLIVSAGNSPLHF
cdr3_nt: TGTGCCAGCAGTTACTTGATTGTTTCCGCCGGGAATTCACCCCTCCACTTT

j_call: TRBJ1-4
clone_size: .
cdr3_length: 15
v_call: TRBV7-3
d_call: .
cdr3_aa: CASSVTGMANEKLFF
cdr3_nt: TGTGCCAGCAGCGTAACAGGGATGGCTAATGAAAAACTGTTTTTT

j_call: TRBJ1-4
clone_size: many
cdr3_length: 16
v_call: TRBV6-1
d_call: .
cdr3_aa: CASSEAGGGTNEKLFF
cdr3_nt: TGTGCCAGCAGTGAAGCGGGCGGCGGTACTAATGAAAAACTGTTTTTT

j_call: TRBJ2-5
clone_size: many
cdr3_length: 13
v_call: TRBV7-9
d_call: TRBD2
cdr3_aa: CASSSSGGETQYF
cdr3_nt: TGTGCCAGCAGCTCGAGCGGGGGAGAGACCCAGTACTTC

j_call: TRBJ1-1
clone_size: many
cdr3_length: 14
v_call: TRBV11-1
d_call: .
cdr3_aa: CASSINRLNTEAFF
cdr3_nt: TGTGCCAGCAGCATTAACAGGTTGAACACTGAAGCTTTCTTT

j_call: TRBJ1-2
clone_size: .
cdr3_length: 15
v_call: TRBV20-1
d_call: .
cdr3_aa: CSARDQAGVNYGYTF
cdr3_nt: TGCAGTGCTAGAGATCAGGCGGGAGTTAACTATGGCTACACCTTC

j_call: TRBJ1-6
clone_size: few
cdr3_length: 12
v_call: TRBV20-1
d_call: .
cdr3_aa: CSARRSNSPLHF
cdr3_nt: TGCAGTGCTAGGAGGTCGAATTCACCCCTCCACTTT

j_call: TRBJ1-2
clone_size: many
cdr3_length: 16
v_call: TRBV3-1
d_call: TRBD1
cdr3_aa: CASSQGTGVLDDGYTF
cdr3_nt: TGTGCCAGCAGCCAGGGCACAGGGGTATTGGATGATGGCTACACCTTC

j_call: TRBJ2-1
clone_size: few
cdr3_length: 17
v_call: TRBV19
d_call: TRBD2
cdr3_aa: CASSIFGTSGGSVEQFF
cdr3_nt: TGTGCCAGTAGTATATTCGGGACTAGCGGGGGCAGCGTTGAGCAGTTCTTC

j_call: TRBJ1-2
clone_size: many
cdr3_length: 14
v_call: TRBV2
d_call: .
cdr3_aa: CASSEVWGQGGYTF
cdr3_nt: TGTGCCAGCAGTGAAGTATGGGGGCAGGGTGGCTACACCTTC

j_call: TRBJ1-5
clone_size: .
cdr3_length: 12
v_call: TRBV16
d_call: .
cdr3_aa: CASSQINQPQHF
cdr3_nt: TGTGCCAGCAGCCAAATCAATCAGCCCCAGCATTTT

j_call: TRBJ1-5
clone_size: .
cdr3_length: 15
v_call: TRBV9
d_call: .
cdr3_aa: CASSVGGVGNQPQHF
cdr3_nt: TGTGCCAGCAGCGTAGGGGGGGTGGGCAATCAGCCCCAGCATTTT

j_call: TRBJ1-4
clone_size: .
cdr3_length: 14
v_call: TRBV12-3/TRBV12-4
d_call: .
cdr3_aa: CASSFAATNEKLFF
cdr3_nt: TGTGCCAGCAGTTTCGCTGCAACTAATGAAAAACTGTTTTTT

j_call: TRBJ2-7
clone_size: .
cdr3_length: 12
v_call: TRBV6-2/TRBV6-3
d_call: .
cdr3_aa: CATALNVYEQYF
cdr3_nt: TGTGCCACCGCCTTAAACGTCTACGAGCAGTACTTC

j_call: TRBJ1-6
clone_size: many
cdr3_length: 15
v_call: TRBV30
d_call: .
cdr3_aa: CAWTPGVAYNSPLHF
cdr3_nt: TGTGCCTGGACACCCGGAGTCGCCTATAATTCACCCCTCCACTTT

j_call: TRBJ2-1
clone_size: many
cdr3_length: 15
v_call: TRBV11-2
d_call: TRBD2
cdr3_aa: CASSLSTGGGNEQFF
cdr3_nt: TGTGCCAGCAGCTTATCTACCGGGGGAGGGAATGAGCAGTTCTTC

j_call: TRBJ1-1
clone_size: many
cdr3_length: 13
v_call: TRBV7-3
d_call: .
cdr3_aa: CASSLLKDTEAFF
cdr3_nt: TGTGCCAGCAGCTTACTTAAGGACACTGAAGCTTTCTTT

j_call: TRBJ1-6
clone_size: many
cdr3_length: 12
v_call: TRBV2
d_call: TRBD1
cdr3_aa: CASGDRGSPLHF
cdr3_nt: TGTGCCAGCGGGGACAGGGGGTCACCCCTCCACTTT

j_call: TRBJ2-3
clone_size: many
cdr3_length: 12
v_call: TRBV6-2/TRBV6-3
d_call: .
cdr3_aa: CASSRGSDTQYF
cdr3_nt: TGTGCCAGCAGTCGTGGGTCAGATACGCAGTATTTT

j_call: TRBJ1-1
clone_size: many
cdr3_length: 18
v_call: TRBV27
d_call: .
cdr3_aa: CASSLFVGMGARNTEAFF
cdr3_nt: TGTGCCAGCAGTTTATTCGTTGGGATGGGGGCAAGGAACACTGAAGCTTTCTTT

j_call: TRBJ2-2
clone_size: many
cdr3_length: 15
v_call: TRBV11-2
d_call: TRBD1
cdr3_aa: CASSHRTGNTGELFF
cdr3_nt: TGTGCCAGCAGCCACCGGACAGGGAACACCGGGGAGCTGTTTTTT

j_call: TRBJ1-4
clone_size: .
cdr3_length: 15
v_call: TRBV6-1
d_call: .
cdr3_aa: CASRRYFEVDEKLFF
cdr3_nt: TGTGCCAGCAGACGCTACTTCGAAGTGGATGAAAAACTGTTTTTT

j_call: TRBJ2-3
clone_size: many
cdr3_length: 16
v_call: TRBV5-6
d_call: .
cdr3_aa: CASSPWDGILADTQYF
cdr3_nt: TGTGCCAGCAGCCCATGGGACGGAATTTTGGCAGATACGCAGTATTTT

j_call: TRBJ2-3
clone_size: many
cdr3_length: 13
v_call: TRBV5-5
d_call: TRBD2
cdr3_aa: CASSFWDYDTQYF
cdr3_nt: TGTGCCAGCAGCTTTTGGGACTATGATACGCAGTATTTT

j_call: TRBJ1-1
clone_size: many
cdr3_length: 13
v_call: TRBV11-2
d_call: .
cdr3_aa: CASSEQGGTEAFF
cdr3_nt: TGTGCCAGCAGTGAACAGGGTGGCACTGAAGCTTTCTTT

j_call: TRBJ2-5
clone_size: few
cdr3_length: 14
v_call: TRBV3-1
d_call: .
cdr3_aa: CASSQGLDQETQYF
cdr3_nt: TGTGCCAGCAGCCAAGGACTGGACCAAGAGACCCAGTACTTC

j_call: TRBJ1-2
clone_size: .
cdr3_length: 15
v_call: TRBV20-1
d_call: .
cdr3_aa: CSARTDRRANYGYTF
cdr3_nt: TGCAGTGCTAGGACAGACAGAAGAGCTAACTATGGCTACACCTTC

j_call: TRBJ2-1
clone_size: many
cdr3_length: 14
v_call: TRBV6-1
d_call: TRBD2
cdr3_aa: CASSASGRHNEQFF
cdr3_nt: TGTGCCAGCAGTGCTAGCGGGCGGCACAATGAGCAGTTCTTC

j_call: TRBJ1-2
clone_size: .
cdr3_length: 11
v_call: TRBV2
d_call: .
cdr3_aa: CARRQDGGYTF
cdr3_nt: TGTGCCAGAAGACAGGACGGCGGCTACACCTTC

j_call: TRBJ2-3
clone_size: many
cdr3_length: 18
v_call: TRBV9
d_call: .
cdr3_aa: CASSVGRGAGYSTDTQYF
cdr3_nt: TGTGCCAGCAGCGTAGGACGGGGGGCGGGGTACAGCACAGATACGCAGTATTTT

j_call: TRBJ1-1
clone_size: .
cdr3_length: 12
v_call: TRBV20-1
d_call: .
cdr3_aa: CTRGGGDTEAFF
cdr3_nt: TGCACCCGGGGGGGGGGGGACACTGAAGCTTTCTTT

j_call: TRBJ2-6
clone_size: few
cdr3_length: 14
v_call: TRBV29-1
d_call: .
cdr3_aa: CSAATSSGANVLTF
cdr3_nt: TGCAGCGCGGCGACGAGCTCTGGGGCCAACGTCCTGACTTTC

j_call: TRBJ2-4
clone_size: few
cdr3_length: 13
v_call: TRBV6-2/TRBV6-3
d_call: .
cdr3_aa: CASSYTAKNIQYF
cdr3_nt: TGTGCCAGCAGTTACACTGCCAAAAACATTCAGTACTTC

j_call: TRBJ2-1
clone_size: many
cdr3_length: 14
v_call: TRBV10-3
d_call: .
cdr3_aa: CAIRVEGPTNEQFF
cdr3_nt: TGTGCCATCAGGGTGGAGGGGCCAACCAATGAGCAGTTCTTC

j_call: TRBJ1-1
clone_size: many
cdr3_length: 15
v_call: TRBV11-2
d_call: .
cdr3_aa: CASSQRGRSGAEAFF
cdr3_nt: TGTGCCAGCAGCCAAAGGGGACGGAGCGGCGCTGAAGCTTTCTTT

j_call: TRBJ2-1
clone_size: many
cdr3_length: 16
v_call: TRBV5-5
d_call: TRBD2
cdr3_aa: CASSRGGRLANNEQFF
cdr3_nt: TGTGCCAGCAGCCGGGGGGGTCGGCTAGCCAACAATGAGCAGTTCTTC

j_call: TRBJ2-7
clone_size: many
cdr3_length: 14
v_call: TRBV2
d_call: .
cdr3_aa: CASGNLGTRYEQYF
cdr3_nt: TGTGCCAGCGGTAATCTCGGGACACGCTACGAGCAGTACTTC

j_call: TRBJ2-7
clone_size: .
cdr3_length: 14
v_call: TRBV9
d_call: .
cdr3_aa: CASSETGNGYEQYF
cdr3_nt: TGTGCCAGCAGCGAGACGGGGAACGGCTACGAGCAGTACTTC

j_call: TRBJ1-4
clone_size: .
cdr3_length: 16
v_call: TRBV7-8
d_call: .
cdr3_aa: CASSFLTGLSNEKLFF
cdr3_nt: TGTGCCAGCAGCTTTCTTACAGGGCTATCAAATGAAAAACTGTTTTTT

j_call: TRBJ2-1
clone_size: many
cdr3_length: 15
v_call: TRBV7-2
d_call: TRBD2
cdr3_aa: CASSLIPRGGDEQFF
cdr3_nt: TGTGCCAGCAGCTTAATACCTAGGGGAGGGGATGAGCAGTTCTTC

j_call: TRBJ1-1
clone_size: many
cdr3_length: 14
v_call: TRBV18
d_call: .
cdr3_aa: CASSPQEANTEAFF
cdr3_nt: TGTGCCAGCTCACCACAGGAGGCGAACACTGAAGCTTTCTTT

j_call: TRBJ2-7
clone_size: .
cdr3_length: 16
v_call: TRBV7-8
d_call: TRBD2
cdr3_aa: CASTSRAGGHSYEQYF
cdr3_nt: TGTGCCAGCACCTCCCGAGCGGGAGGACACTCCTACGAGCAGTACTTC

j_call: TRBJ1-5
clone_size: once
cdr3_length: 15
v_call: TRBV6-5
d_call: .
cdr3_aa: CASSYSTGGSQPQHF
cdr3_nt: TGTGCCAGCAGTTACTCGACCGGGGGCTCTCAGCCCCAGCATTTT

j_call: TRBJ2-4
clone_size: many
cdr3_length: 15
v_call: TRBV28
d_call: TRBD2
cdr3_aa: CASSLGLGGMNIQYF
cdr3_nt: TGTGCCAGCAGTTTGGGCCTCGGGGGGATGAACATTCAGTACTTC

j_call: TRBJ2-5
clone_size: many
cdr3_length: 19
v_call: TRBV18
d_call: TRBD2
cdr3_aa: CASSPPNSRARGDGETQYF
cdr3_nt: TGTGCCAGCTCACCACCAAATTCCCGGGCCCGGGGGGATGGAGAGACCCAGTACTTC

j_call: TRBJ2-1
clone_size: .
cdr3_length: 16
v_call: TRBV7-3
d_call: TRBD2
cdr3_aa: CASSLGTSGTYNEQFF
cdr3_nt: TGTGCCAGCAGCCTCGGGACTAGCGGAACCTACAATGAGCAGTTCTTC

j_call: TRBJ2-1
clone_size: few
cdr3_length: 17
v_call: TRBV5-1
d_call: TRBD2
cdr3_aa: CASSPGLAGLSYNEQFF
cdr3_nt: TGCGCCAGCAGCCCTGGACTAGCGGGTCTTTCCTACAATGAGCAGTTCTTC

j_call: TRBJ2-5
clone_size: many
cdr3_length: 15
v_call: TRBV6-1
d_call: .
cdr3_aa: CASSVFRAGQETQYF
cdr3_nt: TGTGCCAGCAGTGTTTTCCGGGCAGGGCAAGAGACCCAGTACTTC

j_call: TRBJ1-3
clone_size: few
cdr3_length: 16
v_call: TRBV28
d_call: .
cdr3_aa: CASRGLAGEFGNTIYF
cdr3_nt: TGTGCCAGCAGAGGGTTAGCAGGGGAGTTCGGAAACACCATATATTTT

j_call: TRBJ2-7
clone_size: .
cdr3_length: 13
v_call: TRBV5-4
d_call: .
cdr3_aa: CASSLVGSDEQYF
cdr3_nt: TGTGCCAGCAGTTTGGTGGGGTCGGACGAGCAGTACTTC